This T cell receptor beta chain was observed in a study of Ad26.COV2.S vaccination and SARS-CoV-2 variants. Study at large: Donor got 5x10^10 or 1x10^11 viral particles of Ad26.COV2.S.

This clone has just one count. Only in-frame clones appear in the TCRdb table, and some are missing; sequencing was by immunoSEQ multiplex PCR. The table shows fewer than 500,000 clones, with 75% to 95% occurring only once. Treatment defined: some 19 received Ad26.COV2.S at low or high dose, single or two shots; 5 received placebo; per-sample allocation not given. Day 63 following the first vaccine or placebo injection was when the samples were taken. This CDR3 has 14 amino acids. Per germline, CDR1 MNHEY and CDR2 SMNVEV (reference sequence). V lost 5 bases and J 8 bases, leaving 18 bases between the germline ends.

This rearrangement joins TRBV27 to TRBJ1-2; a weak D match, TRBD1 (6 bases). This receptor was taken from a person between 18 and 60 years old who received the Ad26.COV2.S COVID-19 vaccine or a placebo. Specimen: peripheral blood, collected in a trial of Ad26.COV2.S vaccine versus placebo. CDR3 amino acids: CASSPYQRGEGYTF. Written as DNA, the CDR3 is TGTGCCAGCAGTCCCTATCAAAGGGGGGAAGGCTACACCTTC.